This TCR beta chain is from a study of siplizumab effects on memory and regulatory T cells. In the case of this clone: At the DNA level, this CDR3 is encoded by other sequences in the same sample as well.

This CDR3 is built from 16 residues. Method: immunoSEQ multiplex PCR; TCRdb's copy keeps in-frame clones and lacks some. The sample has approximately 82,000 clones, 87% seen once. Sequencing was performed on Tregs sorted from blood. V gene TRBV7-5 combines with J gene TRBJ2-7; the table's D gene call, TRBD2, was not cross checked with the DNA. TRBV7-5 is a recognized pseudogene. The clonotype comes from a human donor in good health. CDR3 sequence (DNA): TGCGTCAGAAGCCCCCTGGCGGCCTGGCGGCACTACGAGCAGTACTTC. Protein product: CVRSPLAAWRHYEQYF.